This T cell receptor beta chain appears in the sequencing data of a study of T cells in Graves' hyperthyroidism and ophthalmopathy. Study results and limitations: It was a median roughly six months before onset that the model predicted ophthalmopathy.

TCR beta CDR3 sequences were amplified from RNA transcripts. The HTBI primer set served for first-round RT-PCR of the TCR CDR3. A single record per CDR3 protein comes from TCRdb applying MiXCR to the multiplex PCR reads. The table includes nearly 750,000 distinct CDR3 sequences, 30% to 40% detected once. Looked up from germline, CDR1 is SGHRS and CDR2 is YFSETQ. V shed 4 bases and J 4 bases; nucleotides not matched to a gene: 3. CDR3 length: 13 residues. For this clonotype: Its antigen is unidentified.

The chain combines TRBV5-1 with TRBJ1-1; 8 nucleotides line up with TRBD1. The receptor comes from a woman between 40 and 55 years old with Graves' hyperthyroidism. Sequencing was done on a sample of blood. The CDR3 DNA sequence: TGCGCCAGCAGCATCGGACAGGGCACTGAAGCTTTCTTT. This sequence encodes CASSIGQGTEAFF.